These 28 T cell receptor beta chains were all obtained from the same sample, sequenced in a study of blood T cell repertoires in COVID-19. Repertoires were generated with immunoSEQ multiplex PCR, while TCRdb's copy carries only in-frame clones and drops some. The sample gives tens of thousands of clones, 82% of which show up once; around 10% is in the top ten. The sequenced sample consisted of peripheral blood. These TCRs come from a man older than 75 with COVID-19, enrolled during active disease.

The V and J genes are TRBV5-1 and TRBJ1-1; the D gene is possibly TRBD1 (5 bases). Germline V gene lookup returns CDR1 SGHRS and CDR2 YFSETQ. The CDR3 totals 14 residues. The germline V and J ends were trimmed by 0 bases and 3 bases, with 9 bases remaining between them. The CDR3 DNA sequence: TGCGCCAGCAGCTTGGCGGGGGGACACACTGAAGCTTTCTTT. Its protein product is CASSLAGGHTEAFF.

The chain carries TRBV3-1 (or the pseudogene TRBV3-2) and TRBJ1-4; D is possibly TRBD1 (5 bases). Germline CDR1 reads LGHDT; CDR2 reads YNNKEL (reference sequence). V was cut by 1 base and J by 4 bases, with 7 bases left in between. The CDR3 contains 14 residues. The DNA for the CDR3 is TGTGCCAGCAGCCAAGTGCAGGGTAATGAAAAACTGTTTTTT. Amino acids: CASSQVQGNEKLFF.

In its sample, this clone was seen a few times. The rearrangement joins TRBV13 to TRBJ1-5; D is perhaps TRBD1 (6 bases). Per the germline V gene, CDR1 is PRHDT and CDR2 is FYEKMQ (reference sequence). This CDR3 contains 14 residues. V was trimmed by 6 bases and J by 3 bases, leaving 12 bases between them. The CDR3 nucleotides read TGTGCCAGCAGTCAGGGGCAGGACAATCAGCCCCAGCATTTT. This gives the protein CASSQGQDNQPQHF.

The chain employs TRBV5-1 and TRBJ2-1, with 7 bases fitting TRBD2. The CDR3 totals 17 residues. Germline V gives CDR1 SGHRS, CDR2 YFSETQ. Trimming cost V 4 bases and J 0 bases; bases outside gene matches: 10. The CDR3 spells CASSLGGAGTSYNEQFF. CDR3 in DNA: TGCGCCAGCAGCCTGGGAGGAGCGGGAACCTCCTACAATGAGCAGTTCTTC.

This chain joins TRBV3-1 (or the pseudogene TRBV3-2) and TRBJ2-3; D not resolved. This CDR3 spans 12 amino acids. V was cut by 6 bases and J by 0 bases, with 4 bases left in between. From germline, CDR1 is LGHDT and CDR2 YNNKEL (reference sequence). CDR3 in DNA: TGTGCCAGCAGTCTTAGCACAGATACGCAGTATTTT. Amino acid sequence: CASSLSTDTQYF.

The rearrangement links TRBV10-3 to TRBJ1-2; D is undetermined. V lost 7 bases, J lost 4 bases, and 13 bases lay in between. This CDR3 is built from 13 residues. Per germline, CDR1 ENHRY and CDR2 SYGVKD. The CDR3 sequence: CAIKGGGSYGYTF. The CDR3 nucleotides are TGTGCCATCAAAGGCGGTGGAAGCTATGGCTACACCTTC.

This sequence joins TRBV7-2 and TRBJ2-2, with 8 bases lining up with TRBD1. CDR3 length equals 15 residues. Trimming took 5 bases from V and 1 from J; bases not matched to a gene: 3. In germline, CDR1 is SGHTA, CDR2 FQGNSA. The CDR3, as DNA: TGTGCCAGCAGCCAGGACAGGGTGAACACCGGGGAGCTGTTTTTT. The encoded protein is CASSQDRVNTGELFF.

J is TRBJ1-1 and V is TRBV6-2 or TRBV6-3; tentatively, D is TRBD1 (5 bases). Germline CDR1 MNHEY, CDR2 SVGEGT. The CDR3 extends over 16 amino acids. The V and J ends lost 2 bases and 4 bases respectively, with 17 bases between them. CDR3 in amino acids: CASSYPHGTGGTEAFF. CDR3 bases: TGTGCCAGCAGTTACCCCCATGGGACGGGGGGCACTGAAGCTTTCTTT.

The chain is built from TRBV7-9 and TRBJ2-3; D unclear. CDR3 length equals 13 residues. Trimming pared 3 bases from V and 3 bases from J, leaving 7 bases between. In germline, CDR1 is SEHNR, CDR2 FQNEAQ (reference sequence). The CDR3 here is CASSLLDTDTQYF. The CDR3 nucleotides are TGTGCCAGCAGCTTGCTAGATACAGATACGCAGTATTTT.

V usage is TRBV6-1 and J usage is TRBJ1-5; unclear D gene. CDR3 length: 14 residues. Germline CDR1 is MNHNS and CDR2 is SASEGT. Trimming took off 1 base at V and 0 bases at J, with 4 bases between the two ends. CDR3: CASSEVLSNQPQHF. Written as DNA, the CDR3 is TGTGCCAGCAGTGAAGTCCTTAGCAATCAGCCCCAGCATTTT.

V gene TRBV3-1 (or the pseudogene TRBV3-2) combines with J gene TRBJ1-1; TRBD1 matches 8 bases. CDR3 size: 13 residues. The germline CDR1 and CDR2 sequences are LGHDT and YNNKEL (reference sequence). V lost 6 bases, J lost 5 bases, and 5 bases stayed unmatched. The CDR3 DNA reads TGTGCCAGCAGGCGGACAGGGATGACTGAAGCTTTCTTT. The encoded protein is CASRRTGMTEAFF.

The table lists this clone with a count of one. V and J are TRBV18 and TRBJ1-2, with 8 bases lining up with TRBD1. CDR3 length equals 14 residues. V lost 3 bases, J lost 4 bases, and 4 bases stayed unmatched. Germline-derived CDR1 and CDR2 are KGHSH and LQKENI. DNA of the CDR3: TGTGCCAGCTCACCGGACAGGGAGGGCTATGGCTACACCTTC. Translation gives CASSPDREGYGYTF.

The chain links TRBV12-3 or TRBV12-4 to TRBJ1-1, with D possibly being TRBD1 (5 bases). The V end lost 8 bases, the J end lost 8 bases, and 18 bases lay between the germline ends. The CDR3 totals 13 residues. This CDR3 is CASRQGGAPEAFF. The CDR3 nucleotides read TGTGCCAGCCGGCAGGGCGGGGCCCCGGAAGCTTTCTTT.

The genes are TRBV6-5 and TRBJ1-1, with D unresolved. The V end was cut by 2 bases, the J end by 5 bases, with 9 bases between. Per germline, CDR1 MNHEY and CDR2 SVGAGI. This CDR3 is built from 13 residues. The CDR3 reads CASSYGPGTEAFF. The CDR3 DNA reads TGTGCCAGCAGTTACGGCCCGGGGACTGAAGCTTTCTTT.

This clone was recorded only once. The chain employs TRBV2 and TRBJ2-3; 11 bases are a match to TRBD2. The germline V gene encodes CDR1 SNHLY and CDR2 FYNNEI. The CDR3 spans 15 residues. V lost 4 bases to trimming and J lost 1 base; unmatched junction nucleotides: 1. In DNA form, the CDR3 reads TGTGCCAGCAGTGGGGGACTAGCGGGCACAGATACGCAGTATTTT. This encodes CASSGGLAGTDTQYF.

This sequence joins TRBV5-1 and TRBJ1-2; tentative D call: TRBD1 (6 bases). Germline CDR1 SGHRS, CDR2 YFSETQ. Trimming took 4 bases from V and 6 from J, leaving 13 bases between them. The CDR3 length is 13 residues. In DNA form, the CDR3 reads TGCGCCAGCAGCCCTCCAGGGGTGGATGGCTACACCTTC. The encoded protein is CASSPPGVDGYTF.

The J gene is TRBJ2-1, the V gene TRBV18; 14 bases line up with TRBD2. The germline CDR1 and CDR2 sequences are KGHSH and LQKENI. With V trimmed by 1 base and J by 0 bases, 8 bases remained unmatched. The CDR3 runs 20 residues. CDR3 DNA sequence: TGTGCCAGCTCACCACTTCCCGGGACTAGCGGGGGAAGCTCCTACAATGAGCAGTTCTTC. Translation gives CASSPLPGTSGGSSYNEQFF. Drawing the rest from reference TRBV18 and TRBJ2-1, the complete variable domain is NAGVMQNPRHLVRRRGQEARLRCSPMKGHSHVYWYRQLPEEGLKFMVYLQKENIIDESGMPKERFSAEFPKEGPSILRIQQVVRGDSAAYFCASSPLPGTSGGSSYNEQFFGPGTRLTVL.

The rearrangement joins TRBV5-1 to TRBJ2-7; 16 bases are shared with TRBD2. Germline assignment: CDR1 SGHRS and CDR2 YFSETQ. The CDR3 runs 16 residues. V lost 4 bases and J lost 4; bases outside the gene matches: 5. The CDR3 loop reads CASSPGLAGGQYEQYF. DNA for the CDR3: TGCGCCAGCAGCCCGGGACTAGCGGGGGGGCAGTACGAGCAGTACTTC.

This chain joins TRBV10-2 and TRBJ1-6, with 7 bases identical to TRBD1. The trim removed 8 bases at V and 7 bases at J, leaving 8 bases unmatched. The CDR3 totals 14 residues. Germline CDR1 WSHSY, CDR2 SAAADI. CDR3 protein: CASSIGGENSPLHF. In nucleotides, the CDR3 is TGCGCCAGCTCGATAGGGGGCGAGAATTCACCCCTCCACTTT.

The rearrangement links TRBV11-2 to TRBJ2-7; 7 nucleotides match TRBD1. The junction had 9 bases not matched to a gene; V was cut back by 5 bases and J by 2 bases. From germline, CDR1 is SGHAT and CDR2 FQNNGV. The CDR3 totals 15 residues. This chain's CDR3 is CASSLRQGGTYEQYF. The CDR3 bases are TGTGCCAGCAGCCTCCGACAGGGTGGCACCTACGAGCAGTACTTC.

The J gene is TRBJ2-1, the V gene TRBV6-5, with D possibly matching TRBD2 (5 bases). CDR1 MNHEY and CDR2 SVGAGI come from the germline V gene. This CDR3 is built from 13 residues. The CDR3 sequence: CASSADSYNEQFF. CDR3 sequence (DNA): TGTGCAAGTTCAGCGGACTCCTACAATGAGCAGTTCTTC.

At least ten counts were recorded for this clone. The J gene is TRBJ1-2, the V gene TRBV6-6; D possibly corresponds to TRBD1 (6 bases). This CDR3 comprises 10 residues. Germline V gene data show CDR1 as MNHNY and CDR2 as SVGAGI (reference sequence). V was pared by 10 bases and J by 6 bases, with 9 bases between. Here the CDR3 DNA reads TGTGCCATCAGGGGCGATGGCTACACCTTC. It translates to CAIRGDGYTF.

The CDR3 coding sequence is TGCGCCAGCAGCTTGGCCGCAGGGGGCGTCGCAGATACGCAGTATTTT. Translated, it gives CASSLAAGGVADTQYF. The chain carries TRBV5-1 and TRBJ2-3; TRBD1 agrees at 8 bases. The CDR3 spans 16 residues. Unmatched junction bases numbered 7, after V lost 0 bases and J lost 4 bases. Germline values: CDR1 SGHRS, CDR2 YFSETQ.

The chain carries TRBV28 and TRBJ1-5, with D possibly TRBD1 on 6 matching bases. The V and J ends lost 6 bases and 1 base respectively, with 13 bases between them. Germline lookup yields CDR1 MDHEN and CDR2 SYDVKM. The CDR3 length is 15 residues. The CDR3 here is CASRPQGGSNQPQHF. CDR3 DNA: TGTGCCAGCAGGCCACAGGGTGGAAGCAATCAGCCCCAGCATTTT.

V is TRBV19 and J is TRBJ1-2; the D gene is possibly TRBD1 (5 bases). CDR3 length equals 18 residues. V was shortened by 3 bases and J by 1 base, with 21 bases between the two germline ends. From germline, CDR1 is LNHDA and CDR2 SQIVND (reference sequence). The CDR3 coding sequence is TGTGCCAGTAGTATCGACGGCCCGACAGCTCATTTTAACTATGGCTACACCTTC. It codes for CASSIDGPTAHFNYGYTF.

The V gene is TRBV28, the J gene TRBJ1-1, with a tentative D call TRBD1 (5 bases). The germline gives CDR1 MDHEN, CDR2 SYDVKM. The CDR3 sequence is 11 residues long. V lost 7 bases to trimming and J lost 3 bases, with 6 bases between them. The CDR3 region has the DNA TGTGCCAGCACGGGGGACACTGAAGCTTTCTTT. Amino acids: CASTGDTEAFF.

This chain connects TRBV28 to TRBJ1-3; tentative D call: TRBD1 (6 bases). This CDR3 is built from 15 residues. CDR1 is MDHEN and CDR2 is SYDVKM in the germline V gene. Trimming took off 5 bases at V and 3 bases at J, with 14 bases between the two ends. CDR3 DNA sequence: TGTGCCAGCAGTCGGGGCAGGGGATTTGGAAACACCATATATTTT. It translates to CASSRGRGFGNTIYF.

CDR3 DNA sequence: TGTGCCAGCATTAGGGGGACTAGCGGGCGAGGTGAGCAGTTCTTC. Its protein is CASIRGTSGRGEQFF. The chain is built from TRBV2 and TRBJ2-1, with TRBD2 identical over 12 bases. CDR3 length: 15 residues. The V gene end was trimmed by 7 bases and the J gene end by 9 bases; junction bases not matched to a gene: 10. Germline V gene sequence: CDR1 SNHLY, CDR2 FYNNEI.